These T cell receptor beta chains were read from a single sample in a study of T cell repertoires in cytomegalovirus infection. TCRdb reanalysed the reads using MiXCR and keeps one entry per CDR3 protein. The sample lists about 310,000 distinct CDR3 sequences, approximately 25% occurring once. No antigen is known for these receptors. The sequenced sample was cultured PBMCs, obtained from culture after CMV antigen stimulation. The origin of the receptors is a human donor in good health (CMV status not recorded). Some clones in this sample may be carry-over from other donors' samples. CDR3s include the opening cysteine and the closing phenylalanine or tryptophan. A D gene is named only where the DNA matches it firmly. A clone size is listed for some rows: how often the clone was seen (once, few, many), or a class if it is expanded.

cdr3_length	v_call	d_call	clone_size	j_call	cdr3_aa	cdr3_nt
15	TRBV6-1	TRBD2	many	TRBJ2-7	CASSLGGMGSYEQYF	TGTGCCAGCAGCCTGGGGGGGATGGGCTCCTACGAGCAGTACTTC
13	TRBV18	.	.	TRBJ1-5	CASSPHENQPQHF	TGTGCCAGCTCACCACACGAGAATCAGCCCCAGCATTTT
14	TRBV18	.	few	TRBJ1-1	CASSPSRVNTEAFF	TGTGCCAGCTCACCAAGCAGGGTGAACACTGAAGCTTTCTTT
16	TRBV7-2	TRBD1	few	TRBJ2-3	CASSLAGTGRLGTQYF	TGTGCCAGCAGCTTAGCTGGGACAGGGAGGTTGGGTACGCAGTATTTT
14	TRBV5-6	.	.	TRBJ2-5	CASSLLSQVETQYF	TGTGCCAGCAGCTTGTTATCACAGGTGGAGACCCAGTACTTC
15	TRBV24-1	.	.	TRBJ1-2	CATSDSGTARYGYTF	TGTGCCACCAGTGATAGTGGTACAGCTAGATATGGCTACACCTTC
15	TRBV12-3/TRBV12-4	.	few	TRBJ1-1	CASRVRAGGNTEAFF	TGTGCCAGCAGGGTTCGAGCGGGGGGGAACACTGAAGCTTTCTTT
15	TRBV12-3/TRBV12-4	TRBD1	.	TRBJ2-7	CASNRFGTGTYEQYF	TGTGCCAGCAATAGATTCGGGACAGGGACCTACGAGCAGTACTTC
15	TRBV19	TRBD2	few	TRBJ2-2	CASRGLAWNTGELFF	TGTGCCAGTAGGGGACTAGCGTGGAACACCGGGGAGCTGTTTTTT
13	TRBV7-6	.	.	TRBJ2-3	CASSSSLSDTQYF	TGTGCCAGCAGCTCTTCCTTATCTGATACGCAGTATTTT
13	TRBV7-6	.	.	TRBJ2-5	CASSRWGEETQYF	TGTGCCAGCAGTCGGTGGGGGGAAGAGACCCAGTACTTC
14	TRBV7-9	.	.	TRBJ2-1	CASRDPSRAVEQFF	TGTGCCAGCAGAGACCCCAGTCGGGCCGTCGAGCAGTTCTTC
15	TRBV7-3	.	.	TRBJ2-3	CASSPGGVFTDTQYF	TGTGCCAGCAGCCCCGGCGGGGTTTTCACAGATACGCAGTATTTT
14	TRBV15	TRBD1	.	TRBJ2-1	CATSRDQGTGVYFF	TGTGCCACCAGCAGAGATCAGGGGACAGGGGTTTACTTCTTC
13	TRBV28	.	.	TRBJ1-2	CASSKQGNYGYTF	TGTGCCAGCAGTAAGCAGGGAAACTATGGCTACACCTTC
16	TRBV4-3	.	few	TRBJ1-3	CASSQGEEGSGNTIYF	TGCGCCAGCAGCCAAGGGGAAGAAGGATCTGGAAACACCATATATTTT